Following are 10 T cell receptor beta chains from one sample sequenced in a study of T-cell reconstitution after alpha-beta-depleted transplantation in children. Preparation of the TCRbeta library used unique molecular identifiers. TCRdb re-analysed the PCR reads in MiXCR, keeping a single row per CDR3 protein. The table shows some 500,000 distinct CDR3 sequences, with about 17% occurring only once. The input for sequencing was PBMCs from the stem cell graft donor, taken from the stem cell graft. These receptors were obtained from a human donor who donated a stem cell graft to a child with acute lymphoblastic leukemia.

V and J are TRBV20-1 and TRBJ2-7; 7 bases match TRBD2. CDR3 length: 15 residues. Germline assignment: CDR1 DFQATT and CDR2 SNEGSKA (reference sequence). Losses at the gene ends were 6 bases for V and 2 bases for J; bases not matched to a gene: 13. For the CDR3, the DNA is TGCAGTGCCGACCATAGGAGCGGGACGACCTACGAGCAGTACTTC. Amino acid sequence: CSADHRSGTTYEQYF.

The chain recombines TRBV5-1 with TRBJ2-1, with 12 bases matching TRBD2. CDR3 size: 18 residues. The J segment lost 4 bases and the V segment lost 1 base, leaving 9 bases of the junction unmatched. Per germline, CDR1 SGHRS and CDR2 YFSETQ. The CDR3 sequence: CASSLIGAGLAGYNEQFF. The CDR3 DNA reads as TGCGCCAGCAGCTTGATAGGGGCGGGACTAGCGGGTTACAATGAGCAGTTCTTC.

This clonotype was seen more than once but under ten times. The chain links TRBV29-1 to TRBJ2-7, with D possibly matching TRBD2 (5 bases). The CDR3 spans 14 residues. Germline V gene data show CDR1 as SQVTM and CDR2 as ANQGSEA. Trimming pared 6 bases from V and 1 base from J, leaving 16 bases between. CDR3 loop: CSVALDSFSYEQYF. The CDR3 DNA reads TGCAGCGTAGCCTTGGACTCTTTTTCCTACGAGCAGTACTTC.

The chain couples TRBV4-1 to TRBJ2-7; D could derive from TRBD1 or TRBD2 (6 bases each). With 0 bases removed from V and 1 base from J, the gap between germline ends came to 16 bases. The CDR3 runs to 17 residues. Germline loops: CDR1 MGHRA, CDR2 YSYEKL. CDR3 region: CASSQDRGPPGSYEQYF. CDR3 in DNA: TGCGCCAGCAGCCAAGATCGGGGGCCTCCAGGGTCCTACGAGCAGTACTTC.

V and J are TRBV7-3 and TRBJ2-1, with 7 nucleotides matching TRBD2. The ends lost 3 bases at V and 5 bases at J; junction bases unmatched: 7. In germline, CDR1 is SGHTA, CDR2 FQGTGA. The CDR3 has 15 amino acids. Here the CDR3 reads CASSLWGSGDNEQFF. Written as DNA, the CDR3 is TGTGCCAGCAGCTTGTGGGGGAGCGGGGACAATGAGCAGTTCTTC. The full variable domain, with the rest looked up from reference TRBV7-3 and TRBJ2-1, is GAGVSQTPSNKVTEKGKYVELRCDPISGHTALYWYRQSLGQGPEFLIYFQGTGAADDSGLPNDRFFAVRPEGSVSTLKIQRTERGDSAVYLCASSLWGSGDNEQFFGPGTRLTVL.

This clonotype has only a few counts. The J gene is TRBJ2-5, the V gene TRBV6-2 or TRBV6-3; D is perhaps TRBD1 or TRBD2 (5 bases each). Trimming removed 7 bases at V and 1 base at J, with 16 bases between. The CDR3 length is 15 residues. Germline CDR1 and CDR2: MNHEY and SVGEGT. The CDR3 reads CASTVTGRLQETQYF. The CDR3 DNA sequence: TGTGCCAGCACAGTTACGGGGCGGCTCCAAGAGACCCAGTACTTC.

This clonotype was counted only a few times. The V and J genes are TRBV6-6 and TRBJ1-1; D is uncertain. CDR1 is MNHNY, CDR2 SVGAGI, per germline (reference sequence). Trimming left V 8 bases short and J 5 bases short, with 15 bases between. The CDR3 spans 13 residues. Written as DNA, the CDR3 is TGTGCCAGCGAGTTCAAAGGGCGGACTGAAGCTTTCTTT. Translated: CASEFKGRTEAFF.

V and J are TRBV12-5 and TRBJ1-2; D may be TRBD1 (5 bases). The germline V gene has CDR1 LGHNT and CDR2 FRNRAP. Trimming took 6 bases from V and 10 from J, leaving 18 bases between them. This CDR3 is built from 13 residues. The CDR3 region is CASGLLGGSDYTF. DNA for the CDR3: TGTGCTAGTGGGCTTCTGGGGGGGTCGGACTACACCTTC. The complete variable domain, with remaining parts taken from reference TRBV12-5 and TRBJ1-2, reads DARVTQTPRHKVTEMGQEVTMRCQPILGHNTVFWYRQTMMQGLELLAYFRNRAPLDDSGMPKDRFSAEMPDATLATLKIQPSEPRDSAVYFCASGLLGGSDYTFGSGTRLTVV.

The rearrangement uses TRBV20-1 and TRBJ2-5; TRBD2 agrees at 7 bases. This CDR3 region has 16 residues. Germline V gives CDR1 DFQATT, CDR2 SNEGSKA (reference sequence). After removal of 5 bases from V and 0 bases from J, the junction contained 12 bases not matched to a gene. The CDR3 DNA sequence: TGCAGTGCTCCCGCGCCGGCTAGCGGAGACCAAGAGACCCAGTACTTC. Translation: CSAPAPASGDQETQYF.

This chain uses TRBV5-1 with TRBJ1-4; weak D call: TRBD1 (5 bases). With 4 bases removed from V and 8 bases from J, the gap between germline ends came to 12 bases. The CDR3 contains 13 residues. Germline lookup yields CDR1 SGHRS and CDR2 YFSETQ. The CDR3, as DNA: TGCGCCAGCAGCCCTTCGGGGGAAGAAAAACTGTTTTTT. As protein: CASSPSGEEKLFF.